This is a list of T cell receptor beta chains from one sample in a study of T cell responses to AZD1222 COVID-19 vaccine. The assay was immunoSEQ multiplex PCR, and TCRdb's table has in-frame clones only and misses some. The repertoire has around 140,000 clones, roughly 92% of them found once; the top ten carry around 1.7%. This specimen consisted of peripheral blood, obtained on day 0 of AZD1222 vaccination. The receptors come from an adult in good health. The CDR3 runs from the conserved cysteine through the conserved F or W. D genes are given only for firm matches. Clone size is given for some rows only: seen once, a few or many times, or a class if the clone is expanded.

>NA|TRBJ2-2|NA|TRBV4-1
TGCGCCAGCAGCCAAGCAGAGGGGGTCCTCGGGGAGCTGTTTTTT
CASSQAEGVLGELFF
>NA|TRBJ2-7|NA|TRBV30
TGTGCCTGGAGTACTCCGGGGCAGGTTTACGAGCAGTACTTC
CAWSTPGQVYEQYF
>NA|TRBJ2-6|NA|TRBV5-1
TGCGCCAGCAGCTTGGCCCTCAGGGTTACTTCTGGGGCCAACGTCCTGACTTTC
CASSLALRVTSGANVLTF
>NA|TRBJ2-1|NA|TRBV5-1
TGCGCCAGCAGCTTGGGACAGATTAAGGACAATGAGCAGTTCTTC
CASSLGQIKDNEQFF
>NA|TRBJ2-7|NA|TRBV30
TGTGCCTGGAGTGGCCTACGCGAGCAGTACTTC
CAWSGLREQYF
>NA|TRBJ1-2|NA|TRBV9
TGTGCCAGCAGCGTAGGAGGGATAGGGTCTAACACCTTC
CASSVGGIGSNTF
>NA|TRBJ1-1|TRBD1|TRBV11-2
TGTGCCAGCCACCCGAGGGGGCGGAACACTGAAGCTTTCTTT
CASHPRGRNTEAFF
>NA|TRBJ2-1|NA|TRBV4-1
TGCGCCAGCAGCCTCTACAATGAGCAGTTCTTC
CASSLYNEQFF
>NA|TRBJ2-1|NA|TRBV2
TGTGCCAGCAGTGCCGGCAGGGTCCCCTACAATGAGCAGTTCTTC
CASSAGRVPYNEQFF
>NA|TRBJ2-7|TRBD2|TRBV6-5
TGTGCCAGCAGGGGACTAGCGATCTACGAGCAGTACTTC
CASRGLAIYEQYF
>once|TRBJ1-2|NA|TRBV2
TGTGCCAGCAGTGAGCGAGAAGGTAACTATGGCTACACCTTC
CASSEREGNYGYTF
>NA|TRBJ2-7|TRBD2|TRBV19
TGTGCCAGTACCTCGGGACTAGCGGGAGTCTACGAGCAGTACTTC
CASTSGLAGVYEQYF
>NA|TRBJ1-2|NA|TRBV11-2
TGTGCCAGCAACCCGGGGACACCCTTCTATGGCTACACCTTC
CASNPGTPFYGYTF
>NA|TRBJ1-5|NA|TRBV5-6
TGTGCCAGCAGCTTGGATGGGGGGACCAATCAGCCCCAGCATTTT
CASSLDGGTNQPQHF
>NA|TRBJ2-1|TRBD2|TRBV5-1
TGCGCCAGCAGCTTGGGACTAGCGGGAGAACCGTACAATGAGCAGTTCTTC
CASSLGLAGEPYNEQFF
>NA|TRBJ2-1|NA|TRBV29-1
TGCAGCGTTGGTGGCAGGGCCTCCGTCTACAATGAGCAGTTCTTC
CSVGGRASVYNEQFF
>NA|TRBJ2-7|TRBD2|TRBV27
TGTGCCAGCAGTTTATACGCGGGAGTCCCCTACGAGCAGTACTTC
CASSLYAGVPYEQYF
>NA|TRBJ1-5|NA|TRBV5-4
TGTGCCAGCAGCTTGGAGTCCGCAACAAGGGATGGTAGCAATCAGCCCCAGCATTTT
CASSLESATRDGSNQPQHF
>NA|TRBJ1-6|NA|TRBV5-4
TGTGCCAGCAGCTTGGCACAGGGAAGAGGTTCACCCCTCCACTTT
CASSLAQGRGSPLHF
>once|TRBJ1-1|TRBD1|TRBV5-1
TGCGCCAGCAGCGGGGACAGGGTTCGGCCTGAAGCTTTCTTT
CASSGDRVRPEAFF
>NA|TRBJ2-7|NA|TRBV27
TGTGCCAGCAGTCGTCGGCTAGACACTACGAAGCAGTACTTC
CASSRRLDTTKQYF
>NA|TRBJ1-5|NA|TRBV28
TGTGCCAGCAAAGAAGCGAATCAGCCCCAGCATTTT
CASKEANQPQHF
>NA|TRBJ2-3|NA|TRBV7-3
TGTGCCAGCAGCTTACTTCCCGGACTGGAGGCAGATACGCAGTATTTT
CASSLLPGLEADTQYF
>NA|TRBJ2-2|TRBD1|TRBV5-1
TGCGCCAGCAGCCGGGGACAGGCAATGAACACCGGGGAGCTGTTTTTT
CASSRGQAMNTGELFF
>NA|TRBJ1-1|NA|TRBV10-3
TGTGCCATCAGTGAGTTTGATTGGGGTCAGGGCACTGAAGCTTTCTTT
CAISEFDWGQGTEAFF
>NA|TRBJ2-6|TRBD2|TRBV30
TGTGCCTGGGCCGGACTAGCGGGAGCCGGGGCCAACGTCCTGACTTTC
CAWAGLAGAGANVLTF
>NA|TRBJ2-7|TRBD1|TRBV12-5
TGTGCTAGTGGTTTGGTACTGGGGACAGGGATCCACGAGCAGTACTTC
CASGLVLGTGIHEQYF
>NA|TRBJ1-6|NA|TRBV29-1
TGCAGCGTTAGAGGGGGGGGGAGTTCACCCCTCCACTTT
CSVRGGGSSPLHF
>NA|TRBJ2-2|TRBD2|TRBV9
TGTGCCAGCAGCGTGGTGGGAGCGGGATCAACCGGGGAGCTGTTTTTT
CASSVVGAGSTGELFF
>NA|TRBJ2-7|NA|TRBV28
TGTGCCAGCAGTTTCGACGAGCAGTACTTC
CASSFDEQYF
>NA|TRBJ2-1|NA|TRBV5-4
TGTGCCAGCAGCTTCAAGCTCACGAATGAGCAGTTCTTC
CASSFKLTNEQFF
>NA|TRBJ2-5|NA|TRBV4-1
TGCGCCAGCAGCCAAGGACGGAACCAAGAGACCCAGTACTTC
CASSQGRNQETQYF
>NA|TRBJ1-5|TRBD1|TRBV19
TGTGCCAGCCGACAGGGGGCACAGCCCCAGCATTTT
CASRQGAQPQHF
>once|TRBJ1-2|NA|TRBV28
TGTGCCAGCACCCTTGGGGGGTACTATGGCTACACCTTC
CASTLGGYYGYTF
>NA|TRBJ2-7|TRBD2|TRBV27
TGTGCCAGCAGTCTTCTAGCGGGAGTTGGCTACGAGCAGTACTTC
CASSLLAGVGYEQYF
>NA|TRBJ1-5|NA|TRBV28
TGTGCCACCGAGTCGGCAGGGTGGTTCGGCAATCAGCCCCAGCATTTT
CATESAGWFGNQPQHF
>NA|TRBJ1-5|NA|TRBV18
TGTGCCAGCTCACCATCCGGGACCCGTCAGCCCCAGCATTTT
CASSPSGTRQPQHF
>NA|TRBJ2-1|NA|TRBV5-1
TGCGCCAGCAGCCCTTACTTAAGTCCGAACAATGAGCAGTTCTTC
CASSPYLSPNNEQFF
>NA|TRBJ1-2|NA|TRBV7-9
TGTGCCAGCAGCTTAGTCACCCAGGGCGGCTATGGCTACACCTTC
CASSLVTQGGYGYTF
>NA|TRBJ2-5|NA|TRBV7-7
TGTGCCAGCAGCCCCCTCCAAGAGACCCAGTACTTC
CASSPLQETQYF
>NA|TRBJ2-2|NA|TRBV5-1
TGCGCCAGCAGCCCCCAAGCCCTCAGGAACGGGGAGCTGTTTTTT
CASSPQALRNGELFF
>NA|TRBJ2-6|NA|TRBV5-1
TGCGCCAGCAGCCTGCGTGGGGGGCGCCCAACTGGGGCCAACGTCCTGACTTTC
CASSLRGGRPTGANVLTF